This record concerns one T cell receptor (beta chain) sequence. Its antigen is currently not known. One base away there is no much larger clone; base qualities are not given. This sample was included in a study of blood T cell repertoires in COVID-19 (TCRdb year 2020). At the level of the whole study: Collaborator samples came from the United States, Italy and Spain and covered acute and convalescent phases of COVID-19. Nearly every sample came with metadata listing a de-identified subject ID, COVID-19 status, age in years and sex. The prospective study material was composed of cDNA or gDNA derived from T cells, B-cell-depleted T cells, or PBMCs. Where available, HLA class I and class II types were obtained from metadata supplied by the sample provider rather than from assay-based typing. The repertoires were released in a freely available public database intended as a resource for research on the immune response to SARS-CoV-2. Subjects who had been exposed to COVID-19, were actively infected with it, or had recovered from it provided the deeply sampled blood TCRbeta repertoires that made up the dataset. The samples were drawn from the first 160 participants of the ongoing ImmuneRACE study and from under 1,500 subjects provided by 6 global collaborators.

What the study reported, not specific to this receptor: The quantity of clinical and demographic metadata differed by source and by participant and was supplied without curation.

TCRbeta CDR3 regions were amplified from genomic DNA using the immunoSEQ Assay, a bias-controlled multiplex PCR. The authors' analysis ran thus. The number of nucleated cells in each sample was estimated by amplification of reference gene primers within the assay. To quantify the absolute abundance of each unique TCRbeta CDR3 rearrangement, sequence reads were collapsed and filtered. For each sample, productive Simpson clonality was calculated by taking the square root of Simpson's diversity index across productive rearrangements. The source is immuneACCESS, and TCRdb retained only in-frame sequences with V and J called. Part of the clones is not carried over; for the studies checked, unresolved V genes explain less than half of this, and the remainder is unexplained. Clonal size and the V and J genes are those of that table, whereas D and trimming came from the DNA. For this sample the table gives around 100,000 clones, of which around 85% were detected only once. The ten largest clones take up about 1.8% of the sample.

Collaborating institutions collected whole blood in K2EDTA tubes following their own protocols. For TCRbeta analysis, collaborators shipped samples in one of three forms: frozen whole blood, isolated PBMCs, or DNA extracted from either of those sample types. There are 14 amino acids in the CDR3, from cysteine to phenylalanine inclusive. The entry retains the CDR3 DNA only, 42 bases that are in frame from base 1. Unmatched junction bases come to 3, with V trimmed by 3 bases and J by 3 bases. CDR1 and CDR2 are read off the germline V gene (reference sequence) as DFQATT and SNEGSKA. The sample was peripheral blood. This receptor chain uses TRBV20-1 and TRBJ1-5; 9 central nucleotides agree with TRBD1. This receptor was identified in a woman aged 65 to 85 with active or convalescent COVID-19. The CDR3 loop reads CSASTGGNNQPQHF. The nucleotide sequence reads as follows: TGCAGTGCTAGTACAGGGGGCAACAATCAGCCCCAGCATTTT.